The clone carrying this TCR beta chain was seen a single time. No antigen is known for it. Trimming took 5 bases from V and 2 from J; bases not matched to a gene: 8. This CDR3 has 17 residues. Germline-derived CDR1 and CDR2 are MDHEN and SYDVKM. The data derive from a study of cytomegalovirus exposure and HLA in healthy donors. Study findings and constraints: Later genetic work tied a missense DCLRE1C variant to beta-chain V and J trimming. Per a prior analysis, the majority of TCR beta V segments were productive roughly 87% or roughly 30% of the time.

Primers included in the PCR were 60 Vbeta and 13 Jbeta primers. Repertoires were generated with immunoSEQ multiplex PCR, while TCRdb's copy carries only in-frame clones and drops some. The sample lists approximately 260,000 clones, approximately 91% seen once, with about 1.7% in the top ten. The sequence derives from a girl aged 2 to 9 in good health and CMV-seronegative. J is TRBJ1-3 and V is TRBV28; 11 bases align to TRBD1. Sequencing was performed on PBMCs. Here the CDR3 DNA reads TGTGCCAGCAGTCTAACGCTGGGACAGGGGGCTGGAAACACCATATATTTT. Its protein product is CASSLTLGQGAGNTIYF.